This T cell receptor (beta chain) was sequenced in a study of blood T cell repertoires in COVID-19. Study-level information: Both acute and convalescent COVID-19 samples were obtained from the United States, Italy and Spain. The analysed material was cDNA or gDNA that came from T cells, B-cell-depleted T cells, or PBMCs.

This clone showed up just once. The CDR3 runs to 14 residues. The V gene end was trimmed by 8 bases and the J gene end by 2 bases; junction bases not matched to a gene: 7. CDR1 MNHEY and CDR2 SVGAGI come from the germline V gene. How the authors handled the data: Estimation of nucleated cell counts was performed using reference gene primer amplification. Method: immunoSEQ multiplex PCR; TCRdb's copy keeps in-frame clones and lacks some. The D gene and trimming were derived from the DNA, and the V and J assignments and clone size from that table. The sample has about 65,000 clones, 93% seen once. Material: peripheral blood. The rearrangement joins TRBV6-5 to TRBJ2-7; 9 bases are a match to TRBD1. This sequence originates from a man between 65 and 79 years old with active COVID-19. CDR3 sequence reads: CASLPGTGPYEQYF. The CDR3, as DNA: TGTGCCAGCCTACCCGGGACAGGGCCCTACGAGCAGTACTTC.